This T cell receptor beta chain stems from a study of T-cell reconstitution after alpha-beta-depleted transplantation in children. This clonotype was observed at least ten times. No antigen is known for it. Study-wide results and caveats: T-cell numbers and diversity one year post-transplant derived largely from freshly generated T cells. Reports say that about two months after transplant, the alpha-beta T cells came out of several hundred graft clones that had expanded.

This CDR3 comprises 15 residues. Per germline, CDR1 SQVTM and CDR2 ANQGSEA. Trimming took off 3 bases at V and 3 bases at J, with 17 bases between the two ends. The TCRbeta library was prepared with unique molecular identifiers. A single record per CDR3 protein comes from TCRdb applying MiXCR to the PCR reads. The table includes 73,000 or so distinct CDR3 sequences, over 4.5% detected once. V is TRBV29-1 and J is TRBJ1-2; TRBD1 might be the D (6 bases). This sequence originates from a boy younger than two who had a stem cell transplant for acute myeloid leukemia, so the T cells may come from the graft donor. The sample in question was PBMCs, mostly from graft donor cells, obtained 180 days after TCRalphabeta/CD19-depleted stem cell transplant. CDR3 coding DNA: TGCAGCGTTGAGCCGGGGCAGGGGATTGACTATGGCTACACCTTC. This gives the protein CSVEPGQGIDYGYTF.